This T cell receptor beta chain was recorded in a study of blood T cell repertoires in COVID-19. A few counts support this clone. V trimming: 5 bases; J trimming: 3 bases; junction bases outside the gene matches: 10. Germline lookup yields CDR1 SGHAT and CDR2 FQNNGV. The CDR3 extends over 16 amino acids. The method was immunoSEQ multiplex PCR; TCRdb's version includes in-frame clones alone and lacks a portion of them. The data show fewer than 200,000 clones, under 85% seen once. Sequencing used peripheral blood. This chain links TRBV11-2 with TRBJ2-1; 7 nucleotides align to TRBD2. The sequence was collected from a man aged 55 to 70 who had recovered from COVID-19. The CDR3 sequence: CASSVAWGGGYNEQFF. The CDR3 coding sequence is TGTGCCAGCAGCGTCGCTTGGGGCGGGGGCTACAATGAGCAGTTCTTC.